This entry lists 27 T cell receptor beta chains sequenced from one sample in a study of identical twins. TCRdb itself ran the 5' RACE reads through MiXCR, one entry per CDR3 protein. Among about 200,000 distinct CDR3 sequences listed, under 8.5% were seen once. The same specimen was also included in a second study, on T cells expressing NK-cell markers.

Sequenced sample: CD8+ T cells sorted from blood. Receptor source: a woman younger than 35 in good health.

The chain joins TRBV9 to TRBJ2-3; 7 positions match TRBD2. V lost 3 bases and J lost 1; bases outside the gene matches: 5. The CDR3 is 15 residues long. Germline lookup yields CDR1 SGDLS and CDR2 YYNGEE. The CDR3 spells CASSARGGGTDTQYF. The CDR3 DNA reads TGTGCCAGCAGCGCCCGCGGGGGTGGCACAGATACGCAGTATTTT.

The chain uses TRBV11-3 and TRBJ2-1, with 10 bases fitting TRBD2. The germline V gene has CDR1 SGHNT and CDR2 YENEEA. The CDR3 length is 15 residues. Trimming at V came to 1 base and at J to 8 bases, leaving 5 bases not matched to a gene. The CDR3 nucleotides read TGTGCCAGCAGCTTAGCTAGCGGGAGTATCGATGAGCAGTTCTTC. Translating gives CASSLASGSIDEQFF.

The V and J genes are TRBV4-1 and TRBJ2-2; 13 nucleotides agree with TRBD2. J lost 6 bases, V lost 1 base, and 5 bases had no gene match. Germline CDR1 is MGHRA and CDR2 is YSYEKL. This CDR3 contains 17 residues. The CDR3 nucleotides read TGCGCCAGCAGCCAAGCACTAGCGGGGGGGACCCCCGGGGAGCTGTTTTTT. Protein product: CASSQALAGGTPGELFF.

This clonotype was seen ten or more times. This chain joins TRBV12-3 or TRBV12-4 and TRBJ1-2; TRBD1 matches at 10 bases. The CDR3 is 14 amino acids. CDR3 in DNA: TGTGCGATGCTGGACAGGGGGTGGAACTATGGCTACACCTTC. Its protein is CAMLDRGWNYGYTF.

There are a few counts of this clonotype. The J gene is TRBJ2-5, the V gene TRBV4-3; no reliable D call. The CDR3 length is 16 residues. Germline CDR1 LGHNA, CDR2 YSLEER. Deletions cut 6 bases from V and 1 base from J, with 18 bases between. Written as DNA, the CDR3 is TGCGCCAGCAGTCAGTGGGCTAGGTCGGGCCAAGAGACCCAGTACTTC. It yields the protein CASSQWARSGQETQYF.

This clonotype was counted between two and nine times. This chain joins TRBV12-3 or TRBV12-4 and TRBJ2-7; 10 nucleotides match TRBD2. This CDR3 region has 15 residues. J was trimmed by 1 base and V by 8 bases; bases with no gene match: 8. The CDR3 protein is CASGRWTSGSYEQYF. CDR3 in DNA: TGTGCCAGCGGTAGATGGACTAGCGGTTCCTACGAGCAGTACTTC.

The V call is TRBV13, the J call TRBJ2-5, with TRBD2 matching over 15 bases. The V segment lost 4 bases and the J segment 5 bases; nucleotides outside the gene matches: 5. The CDR3 is 16 amino acids. The germline V gene has CDR1 PRHDT and CDR2 FYEKMQ (reference sequence). This CDR3 is CASSSGLAGGLETQYF. DNA of the CDR3: TGTGCCAGCAGCTCCGGACTAGCGGGGGGGCTGGAGACCCAGTACTTC.

This clonotype was detected only a few times. This chain joins TRBV13 and TRBJ2-7, with 7 bases identical to TRBD2. Germline V gene sequence: CDR1 PRHDT, CDR2 FYEKMQ (reference sequence). This CDR3 has 16 residues. V lost 1 base to trimming and J lost 2 bases; unmatched junction nucleotides: 8. DNA for the CDR3: TGTGCCAGCAGCTTAGCTGCGGGGGTTCGGGCCTACGAGCAGTACTTC. Amino acids: CASSLAAGVRAYEQYF.

The rearrangement uses TRBV29-1 and TRBJ2-3; no clear D gene. Trimming took 2 bases from V and 5 from J, leaving 14 bases between them. The CDR3 runs to 14 residues. CDR1 and CDR2 (germline): SQVTM, ANQGSEA. This chain's CDR3 is CSVEIRVGEDTQYF. CDR3 bases: TGCAGCGTTGAAATAAGGGTTGGAGAAGATACGCAGTATTTT.

This sequence joins TRBV29-1 and TRBJ2-7, with TRBD1 matching 7 bases. CDR1 and CDR2 from the germline V gene are SQVTM and ANQGSEA. This CDR3 spans 12 amino acids. Unmatched junction bases numbered 3, after V lost 3 bases and J lost 4 bases. The CDR3 here is CSVEGTEYEQYF. CDR3 bases: TGCAGCGTTGAGGGGACAGAGTACGAGCAGTACTTC.

This clonotype has more than one count but fewer than ten. The chain carries TRBV7-7 and TRBJ2-1; 7 nucleotides agree with TRBD2. J gave up 6 bases and V 1 base, and 6 bases lay outside the gene matches. There are 15 residues in the CDR3. Germline loops: CDR1 SSHAT, CDR2 FNYEAQ (reference sequence). The CDR3 DNA reads as TGTGCCAGCAGCTTAGGGGTAGGGGAGGGCAATGAGCAGTTCTTC. Amino acids: CASSLGVGEGNEQFF.

This clonotype was detected only a few times. The V and J genes are TRBV12-3 or TRBV12-4 and TRBJ1-5; unclear D gene. CDR3 size: 15 residues. Trimming pared 3 bases from V and 2 bases from J, leaving 11 bases between. CDR3 in amino acids: CASSFGVVGNQPQHF. The CDR3 DNA follows: TGTGCCAGCAGTTTCGGAGTGGTGGGCAATCAGCCCCAGCATTTT.

This clonotype was counted at least ten times. The genes are TRBV10-3 and TRBJ2-1; the D is unclear. V was shortened by 0 bases and J by 0 bases, with 6 bases between the two germline ends. Germline V gene sequence: CDR1 ENHRY, CDR2 SYGVKD. This CDR3 spans 15 amino acids. The CDR3 reads CAISESRSSYNEQFF. The CDR3 bases are TGTGCCATCAGTGAGTCGCGGAGCTCCTACAATGAGCAGTTCTTC.

Ten or more counts support this clonotype. The chain has TRBV12-3 or TRBV12-4 and TRBJ1-2; D gene unclear. The CDR3 covers 13 residues. Trimming shortened V by 6 bases and J by 0 bases, and 8 bases separated the two germline ends. The CDR3 DNA follows: TGTGCCAGCAGCGAGGGTGCTAACTATGGCTACACCTTC. Translating gives CASSEGANYGYTF.

The genes are TRBV10-3 and TRBJ2-3; TRBD1 might be the D (5 bases). V lost 0 bases, J lost 4 bases, and 11 bases lay in between. The CDR3 is 15 amino acids. Germline V gene data show CDR1 as ENHRY and CDR2 as SYGVKD. The CDR3: CAISESGGAADTQYF. As DNA, the CDR3 is TGTGCCATCAGTGAGTCGGGTGGGGCGGCAGATACGCAGTATTTT.

This clonotype has just a few counts. The chain is built from TRBV7-9 and TRBJ2-3; 9 nucleotides align to TRBD2. The trim removed 4 bases at V and 0 bases at J, leaving 8 bases unmatched. The CDR3 has 17 residues. The V gene's germline CDR1 is SEHNR and CDR2 FQNEAQ (reference sequence). The DNA for the CDR3 is TGTGCCAGCAGCTACCCTGGACTAGCGATGAGCACAGATACGCAGTATTTT. Its translation: CASSYPGLAMSTDTQYF.

This sequence joins TRBV20-1 and TRBJ2-7; 8 bases fit TRBD2. The V and J ends lost 7 bases and 0 bases, in that order; junction bases with no gene match: 8. The CDR3 extends over 14 amino acids. Per germline, CDR1 DFQATT and CDR2 SNEGSKA (reference sequence). The CDR3 spells CSVFSGESSYEQYF. In DNA, the CDR3 is TGCAGTGTCTTTAGCGGGGAGAGCTCCTACGAGCAGTACTTC.

V and J are TRBV27 and TRBJ2-7, with D maybe TRBD1 (5 bases). CDR3 length: 14 residues. The V and J ends lost 3 bases and 5 bases respectively, with 14 bases between them. CDR1 is MNHEY and CDR2 is SMNVEV in the germline V gene (reference sequence). The CDR3 is CASSFGQGLNEQYF. The CDR3 DNA is TGTGCCAGCAGTTTCGGGCAGGGCCTCAACGAGCAGTACTTC.

This clonotype was counted a few times. The chain links TRBV6-2 or TRBV6-3 to TRBJ2-5; D remains unclear. Germline lookup yields CDR1 MNHEY and CDR2 SVGEGT. The CDR3 runs to 16 residues. The germline V and J ends were trimmed by 2 bases and 4 bases, with 17 bases remaining between them. CDR3 coding DNA: TGTGCCAGCAGTTACCCTGGACCCAGCTCAGGAGAGACCCAGTACTTC. This translates into CASSYPGPSSGETQYF.

This clonotype was counted only a few times. The chain uses TRBV27 and TRBJ2-7; D is possibly TRBD1 (6 bases). Germline CDR1 reads MNHEY; CDR2 reads SMNVEV (reference sequence). Trimming stripped 8 bases from V and 6 bases from J, with 17 bases between. This CDR3 comprises 13 residues. The CDR3 here is CASSRGPLSEQYF. The CDR3 coding sequence is TGTGCCAGCTCCAGGGGCCCCCTCTCCGAGCAGTACTTC.

V is TRBV5-1 and J is TRBJ2-7; TRBD2 aligns across 7 bases. The CDR3 is 17 amino acids. Losses at the gene ends were 4 bases for V and 3 bases for J; bases not matched to a gene: 16. Germline CDR1 SGHRS, CDR2 YFSETQ. CDR3: CASSGDRWLADNYEQYF. In DNA, the CDR3 is TGCGCCAGCAGCGGCGACCGGTGGCTAGCGGATAACTACGAGCAGTACTTC.

This clonotype was counted at least ten times. The chain carries TRBV15 and TRBJ1-2; 7 bases fit TRBD1. The trim removed 0 bases at V and 6 bases at J, leaving 7 bases unmatched. Germline V gene sequence: CDR1 LNHNV, CDR2 YYDKDF (reference sequence). The CDR3 loop spans 15 amino acids. The CDR3 is CATSRDIGGVNGYTF. Here the CDR3 DNA reads TGTGCCACCAGCAGAGATATAGGGGGCGTTAATGGCTACACCTTC.

The gene calls are TRBV5-6 and TRBJ2-1; D is undetermined. CDR3 length: 14 residues. CDR1 is SGHDT, CDR2 YYEEEE, per germline. Trimming took 2 bases from V and 2 from J, leaving 8 bases between them. CDR3 amino acids: CASSFDFTYNEQFF. CDR3 DNA: TGTGCCAGCAGCTTCGACTTTACCTACAATGAGCAGTTCTTC. Full variable domain (remainder filled in from reference TRBV5-6 and TRBJ2-1): DAGVTQSPTHLIKTRGQQVTLRCSPKSGHDTVSWYQQALGQGPQFIFQYYEEEERQRGNFPDRFSGHQFPNYSSELNVNALLLGDSALYLCASSFDFTYNEQFFGPGTRLTVL.

The V call is TRBV9, the J call TRBJ2-1; tentative D call: TRBD2 (6 bases). The CDR3 runs 13 residues. CDR1 is SGDLS, CDR2 YYNGEE, per germline. Trimming stripped 3 bases from V and 6 bases from J, with 10 bases between. Here the CDR3 DNA reads TGTGCCAGCAGCGCGGGACTTTCCAATGAGCAGTTCTTC. It specifies CASSAGLSNEQFF.

This chain links TRBV2 with TRBJ2-5; no firm D call. From germline, CDR1 is SNHLY and CDR2 FYNNEI. This CDR3 has 13 amino acids. V lost 3 bases and J 5 bases, leaving 10 bases between the germline ends. CDR3 coding DNA: TGTGCCAGCAGTGATTTCATGGAGGAGACCCAGTACTTC. It translates to CASSDFMEETQYF.

This clonotype was seen ten or more times. J is TRBJ2-3 and V is TRBV9; possibly TRBD2 for D (7 bases). Deletions cut 3 bases from V and 1 base from J, with 15 bases between. The V gene's germline CDR1 is SGDLS and CDR2 YYNGEE. The CDR3 runs 16 residues. This chain's CDR3 is CASSEDGGPGTDTQYF. CDR3 in DNA: TGTGCCAGCAGCGAAGACGGGGGGCCTGGCACAGATACGCAGTATTTT.

This clonotype was seen at least ten times. The rearrangement joins TRBV20-1 to TRBJ1-5; 7 bases are shared with TRBD1. This CDR3 is 16 amino acids long. V lost 1 base and J lost 0; bases outside the gene matches: 6. Germline V gene lookup returns CDR1 DFQATT and CDR2 SNEGSKA (reference sequence). The CDR3 spells CSARGQTGVSNQPQHF. The CDR3 nucleotides are TGCAGTGCTAGAGGTCAAACAGGGGTTAGCAATCAGCCCCAGCATTTT.